This T cell receptor beta chain was sequenced for a study of monozygotic twins with inflammatory bowel disease. TCRdb re-called the 5' RACE reads and gives one entry per CDR3 protein, without DNA. The table counts more than 75,000 distinct CDR3 sequences; less than 8% lies in the top ten. Study-level findings and limits: Whereas healthy co-twins had higher TCRbeta diversity (inverse Simpson), IBD patients had lower diversity. Treatment differences in immunosuppression may have added variability to the repertoires of patients.

To note about this clonotype: Its antigen is still unknown.

The germline V gene encodes CDR1 SEHNR and CDR2 FQNEAQ (reference sequence). The CDR3 is 14 amino acids. This sequence was found in a human donor with ulcerative colitis or Crohn's disease, or a healthy co-twin of an affected twin (not recorded which). The chain is built from TRBV7-9 and TRBJ2-2. Input material: blood. CDR3 loop: CASSLHPNTGELFF.